This is a list of T cell receptor beta chains from one sample in a study of blood T cell repertoires in COVID-19. TCRdb's table, derived via immunoSEQ multiplex PCR, lists solely in-frame clones and lacks some. Of about 70,000 clones in the sample, 90% were seen once. Input material: peripheral blood. The receptor source for this set is a man aged 50 or older with acute or convalescent COVID-19. The CDR3 runs from the conserved cysteine through the conserved F or W. Each record gives: J gene, V gene, CDR3 protein.

TRBJ2-1	TRBV19	CASNRAEQFF
TRBJ2-5	TRBV4-2	CASSKRGSGGAGEGTQYF
TRBJ2-7	TRBV4-2	CASSRESGTGANEQYF
TRBJ2-1	TRBV6-5	CASSYGRGMQFF
TRBJ2-5	TRBV18	CASSLSASGAQETQYF
TRBJ1-6	TRBV3-1/TRBV3-2	CASSQVSNSPLHF
TRBJ2-1	TRBV7-8	CASSSGVALGNEQFF
TRBJ1-1	TRBV28	CASRSTGYTEAFF
TRBJ2-1	TRBV18	CASSPSTGEQFF
TRBJ1-2	TRBV27	CASSLAGTASAVYGYTF
TRBJ2-1	TRBV7-2	CASSRSGSYNEQFF
TRBJ2-2	TRBV9	CASSLSGRTNTGELFF
TRBJ2-7	TRBV5-1	CASSSQDRVLYEQYF
TRBJ1-1	TRBV15	CATSRAGQTNTEAFF
TRBJ1-1	TRBV4-1	CASSQGRDYTEAFF